A single sample gave rise to the 27 T cell receptor beta chains below, sequenced in a study of blood T cells in healthy people across ages. A second PCR, run for roughly 6 to 11 cycles, used a sample-barcoded 5' primer plus a J-beta primer mix. TCRdb re-analysed the 5' RACE reads in MiXCR, keeping a single row per CDR3 protein. The sample has around 990,000 distinct CDR3 sequences; roughly two fifths are singletons. Input material: blood. The source of these receptors is a man aged 18 to 35 in good health.

This rearrangement joins TRBV7-2 to TRBJ1-1, with 7 bases matching TRBD1. Looked up from germline, CDR1 is SGHTA and CDR2 is FQGNSA. CDR3 size: 14 residues. The J segment lost 4 bases and the V segment lost 5 bases, leaving 7 bases of the junction unmatched. CDR3 sequence reads: CASSGRQGPTEAFF. CDR3 nucleotide sequence: TGTGCCAGCAGCGGAAGACAGGGACCCACTGAAGCTTTCTTT.

The chain carries TRBV6-5 and TRBJ1-1; maybe TRBD1 (5 bases). Germline V gene data show CDR1 as MNHEY and CDR2 as SVGAGI. The CDR3 loop spans 15 amino acids. The V end was cut by 6 bases, the J end by 4 bases, with 18 bases between. CDR3 nucleotide sequence: TGTGCCAGCAGCTTCAGTGACCGGGGGATCACTGAAGCTTTCTTT. Protein: CASSFSDRGITEAFF.

Regarding this clonotype: This could be a read error, since a much larger clone is one nucleotide away. The chain links TRBV7-6 to TRBJ2-1; a possible D gene is TRBD1 (6 bases). This CDR3 has 15 residues. Trimming pared 0 bases from V and 2 bases from J, leaving 8 bases between. Germline lookup yields CDR1 SGHVS and CDR2 FNYEAQ. As DNA, the CDR3 is TGTGCCAGCAGCTTAGCAGAGGGGGCCTACAATGAGCAGTTCTTC. Translating gives CASSLAEGAYNEQFF.

This chain connects TRBV27 to TRBJ2-1, with 7 bases that match TRBD1. The assigned J gene may be wrong: the sequence end matches TRBJ2-7 better. The CDR3 consists of 17 residues. Germline V gives CDR1 MNHEY, CDR2 SMNVEV (reference sequence). CDR3 in amino acids: CASSPFPRQGPYNEQYF. For the CDR3, the DNA is TGTGCCAGCAGTCCATTCCCCCGACAGGGACCTTACAATGAGCAGTACTTC.

V gene TRBV20-1 combines with J gene TRBJ2-7, with 9 positions matching TRBD1. Germline V gives CDR1 DFQATT, CDR2 SNEGSKA (reference sequence). The CDR3 extends over 14 amino acids. The J segment lost 5 bases and the V segment lost 0 bases, leaving 5 bases of the junction unmatched. In DNA, the CDR3 is TGCAGTGCTAGAGATCGACAGGGGGTAAACGAGCAGTACTTC. Translated: CSARDRQGVNEQYF.

The gene calls are TRBV4-1 and TRBJ1-5; D gene ambiguous. Germline CDR1 MGHRA, CDR2 YSYEKL. This CDR3 region has 16 residues. V was trimmed by 1 base and J by 4 bases, leaving 14 bases between them. The CDR3 region is CASSQGPGVGNQPQHF. The CDR3 DNA is TGCGCCAGCAGCCAAGGCCCCGGGGTGGGGAATCAGCCCCAGCATTTT.

This CDR3 reads CASSSTNPLASSTDTQYF. CDR3 sequence (DNA): TGTGCCAGCAGCTCAACTAACCCCTTAGCCTCTAGCACAGATACGCAGTATTTT. This rearrangement joins TRBV7-9 to TRBJ2-3, with D unresolved. Germline CDR1 and CDR2: SEHNR and FQNEAQ (reference sequence). This CDR3 is built from 18 residues. V gave up 4 bases and J gave up 0 bases, with 20 bases separating them.

The CDR3 protein is CASSRYSSYNEQYF. CDR3 DNA sequence: TGTGCCAGCAGCCGGTACAGCTCCTACAATGAGCAGTACTTC. This chain links TRBV7-2 with TRBJ2-1; D remains unclear. The J call may be mistaken, given a closer DNA end match to TRBJ2-7. Germline-derived CDR1 and CDR2 are SGHTA and FQGNSA. The length of the CDR3 is 14 residues.

This clonotype was picked up a small number of times. The chain couples TRBV6-2 or TRBV6-3 to TRBJ2-5; unclear D gene. Germline V gene sequence: CDR1 MNHEY, CDR2 SVGEGT. CDR3 length equals 12 residues. V lost 7 bases, J lost 2 bases, and 8 bases lay in between. Here the CDR3 reads CASKAVQETQYF. The DNA for the CDR3 is TGTGCCAGCAAGGCGGTTCAAGAGACCCAGTACTTC.

The CDR3 region is CASSYSVRESVRSEQFF. The CDR3 nucleotides read TGTGCCAGCAGTTACTCGGTGCGGGAGAGTGTTAGGAGTGAGCAGTTCTTC. V and J are TRBV6-2 or TRBV6-3 and TRBJ2-1, with 7 bases identical to TRBD2. This CDR3 contains 17 residues. Germline CDR1 and CDR2: MNHEY and SVGEGT. With V trimmed by 0 bases and J by 9 bases, 14 bases remained unmatched.

The V and J genes are TRBV6-2 or TRBV6-3 and TRBJ2-3; D is unresolved. This CDR3 region has 14 residues. Germline V gives CDR1 MNHEY, CDR2 SVGEGT. Trimming pared 5 bases from V and 0 bases from J, leaving 9 bases between. CDR3 loop: CASSRLVSTDTQYF. CDR3 DNA: TGTGCCAGCAGTCGGCTAGTGAGCACAGATACGCAGTATTTT.

The V gene is TRBV4-1, the J gene TRBJ1-4; D is possibly TRBD1 (6 bases). CDR1 is MGHRA, CDR2 YSYEKL, per germline. The CDR3 sequence is 17 residues long. The ends were cut back, 0 bases at V and 4 bases at J, with 15 bases in the middle. Here the CDR3 DNA reads TGCGCCAGCAGCCAAGAGGAAGCAGGACAGAATAATGAAAAACTGTTTTTT. It yields the protein CASSQEEAGQNNEKLFF.

This clonotype was seen only a few times. The V gene is TRBV4-3, the J gene TRBJ1-4; D ambiguous. The ends were cut back, 2 bases at V and 5 bases at J, with 6 bases in the middle. This CDR3 comprises 13 residues. The germline CDR1 and CDR2 sequences are LGHNA and YSLEER. The CDR3 sequence is CASSQQRNEKLFF. The DNA of the CDR3 is TGCGCCAGCAGCCAACAACGAAATGAAAAACTGTTTTTT.

The chain carries TRBV20-1 and TRBJ1-1, with TRBD1 matching over 7 bases. V lost 2 bases to trimming and J lost 2 bases; unmatched junction nucleotides: 2. The germline CDR1 and CDR2 sequences are DFQATT and SNEGSKA (reference sequence). This CDR3 has 13 residues. CDR3 coding DNA: TGCAGTGCTAGAACAGGGGTAAACACTGAAGCTTTCTTT. Residues: CSARTGVNTEAFF.

V and J are TRBV3-1 and TRBJ1-4, with D perhaps matching TRBD1 (5 bases). Germline V lookup: CDR1 LGHDT, CDR2 YNNKEL (reference sequence). This CDR3 is built from 15 residues. The V and J ends lost 4 bases and 4 bases respectively, with 13 bases between them. This CDR3 reads CASSRDRVSNEKLFF. In nucleotides, the CDR3 is TGTGCCAGCAGCCGGGACCGGGTTAGTAATGAAAAACTGTTTTTT.

A few counts support this clonotype. This chain joins TRBV12-3 or TRBV12-4 and TRBJ2-7, with 11 bases identical to TRBD2. The J call may not be correct, given that the DNA end is closer to TRBJ2-4. This CDR3 spans 16 amino acids. The CDR3 region has the DNA TGTGCCAGCAGTCCCCCTTTAGCGGGGGGGTGGAACATTCAGTACTTC. Its translation: CASSPPLAGGWNIQYF.

The gene calls are TRBV12-3 or TRBV12-4 and TRBJ1-5, with D maybe TRBD1 (5 bases). The CDR3 is 12 amino acids. V was clipped by 5 bases and J by 11 bases, with 13 bases between them. This CDR3 is CASSGGTGSQHF. CDR3 coding DNA: TGTGCCAGCAGTGGGGGAACAGGATCCCAGCATTTT.

The V call is TRBV9, the J call TRBJ2-2; 7 positions match TRBD1. This CDR3 has 15 amino acids. V lost 4 bases, J lost 5 bases, and 8 bases stayed unmatched. Germline CDR1 SGDLS, CDR2 YYNGEE. CDR3 in DNA: TGTGCCAGCAGCCCTTATCAGGGGGATACCGGGGAGCTGTTTTTT. Encoded protein: CASSPYQGDTGELFF.

This clonotype has at least ten counts. The chain links TRBV12-3 or TRBV12-4 to TRBJ2-1; perhaps TRBD2 as D (5 bases). V was shortened by 3 bases and J by 4 bases, with 16 bases between the two germline ends. The CDR3 sequence is 16 residues long. The CDR3 nucleotides are TGTGCCAGCAGTTTCCTTATTACCGGGGAATACAATGAGCAGTTCTTC. Residues: CASSFLITGEYNEQFF.

Many counts were recorded for this clonotype. V is TRBV2 and J is TRBJ2-3; D not certain. This CDR3 region has 14 residues. Per the germline V gene, CDR1 is SNHLY and CDR2 is FYNNEI. Trimming shortened V by 7 bases and J by 0 bases, and 11 bases separated the two germline ends. The CDR3 loop is CASNPETSTDTQYF. The CDR3 DNA follows: TGTGCCAGCAACCCAGAAACTAGCACAGATACGCAGTATTTT.

This clonotype turned up a few times. The genes are TRBV20-1 and TRBJ2-5, with D hard to call. Between the trimmed V and J ends, which lost 3 bases and 1 base, there was a span of 12 bases. The germline CDR1 and CDR2 sequences are DFQATT and SNEGSKA (reference sequence). The CDR3 length is 14 residues. This CDR3 reads CSASRGPTQETQYF. The CDR3 DNA sequence: TGCAGTGCTAGTCGTGGCCCTACCCAAGAGACCCAGTACTTC.

This clonotype occurred many times. The chain carries TRBV6-6 and TRBJ1-4; D not resolved. This CDR3 is 13 amino acids long. Trimming cost V 0 bases and J 11 bases, with 10 bases left between them. Germline CDR1 reads MNHNY; CDR2 reads SVGAGI (reference sequence). CDR3 residues: CASSYSASSKLFF. CDR3 sequence (DNA): TGTGCCAGCAGTTACTCAGCCTCTTCCAAACTGTTTTTT.

The chain combines TRBV20-1 with TRBJ1-5; perhaps TRBD1 as D (6 bases). The germline V gene encodes CDR1 DFQATT and CDR2 SNEGSKA (reference sequence). CDR3 length equals 14 residues. The germline V and J ends were trimmed by 3 bases and 3 bases, with 12 bases remaining between them. The chain's CDR3 is CSASTGQHNQPQHF. CDR3 DNA: TGCAGTGCTAGTACCGGACAGCACAATCAGCCCCAGCATTTT.

V gene TRBV4-3 combines with J gene TRBJ2-5, with a weak D call TRBD1 (6 bases). The V gene lost 6 bases and the J gene lost 11 bases, with 19 bases spanning the gap. Germline V gives CDR1 LGHNA, CDR2 YSLEER. The CDR3 is made up of 13 amino acids. CDR3: CASRARGGNEQYF. CDR3 DNA: TGCGCCAGCAGGGCCAGGGGTGGCAATGAGCAGTACTTC.

The V and J genes are TRBV7-6 and TRBJ1-4; TRBD1 is a possible D gene (6 bases). The V end lost 2 bases, the J end lost 4 bases, and 8 bases lay between the germline ends. Germline CDR1 reads SGHVS; CDR2 reads FNYEAQ. This CDR3 is 14 amino acids long. DNA for the CDR3: TGTGCCAGCAGCTTAACCAGGGGTAATGAAAAACTGTTTTTT. This encodes CASSLTRGNEKLFF.

This clonotype was detected only a few times. J is TRBJ1-2 and V is TRBV6-2 or TRBV6-3; 8 bases match TRBD1. V trimming: 6 bases; J trimming: 0 bases; junction bases outside the gene matches: 9. Per the germline V gene, CDR1 is MNHEY and CDR2 is SVGEGT. The CDR3 sequence is 16 residues long. The CDR3 here is CASSPTRTGTNYGYTF. CDR3 bases: TGTGCCAGCAGCCCGACTCGGACAGGGACTAACTATGGCTACACCTTC.

This sequence joins TRBV20-1 and TRBJ1-1, with a possible D match to TRBD1 (6 bases). In germline, CDR1 is DFQATT, CDR2 SNEGSKA (reference sequence). Trimming shortened V by 7 bases and J by 0 bases, and 15 bases separated the two germline ends. The CDR3 is 14 amino acids. CDR3 in DNA: TGCAGTGTCCGCCGGGACACTATGAACACTGAAGCTTTCTTT. Residues: CSVRRDTMNTEAFF.